A selection of T cell receptor beta chains follows, all from one sample in a study of CD8+CD57+ T cells in acquired aplastic anemia. TCRdb itself ran the reads through MiXCR, one entry per CDR3 protein. There are 100,000 to 150,000 distinct CDR3 sequences in the sample; 55% to 70% occur only once, and about 29% lies in the top ten. The sequencing sample was made of sorted CD4+, CD8+, or CD8+CD57+ T cells (not recorded which) from PBMCs. The receptors here all came from a human donor with aplastic anemia. Both conserved end residues are part of each CDR3. D genes are given only for firm matches. Size values are once, few and many counts, or a class for expanded clones, and some rows have none.

j_call v_call clone_size d_call cdr3_nt cdr3_aa
TRBJ2-5 TRBV24-1 NA NA TGTGCCATCGCAGGGGACGGAGAGACCCAGTACTTC CAIAGDGETQYF
TRBJ2-1 TRBV15 large TRBD1 TGTGCCACCAGCAGCTCCAGGTCGGGACAGGGGTTGAATGAGCAGTTCTTC CATSSSRSGQGLNEQFF
TRBJ2-3 TRBV2 NA TRBD2 TGTGCCAGCAGCGAAATACTAGCGGGGAGCACAGATACGCAGTATTTT CASSEILAGSTDTQYF
TRBJ2-5 TRBV10-1 NA NA TGCGCCAGCAGCCGAGACCTAAACGATAAGACCCAGTACTTC CASSRDLNDKTQYF
TRBJ2-6 TRBV27 NA NA TGTGCCAGCAGTTTATCGAGGTACTCTGGGGCCAACGTCCTGACTTTC CASSLSRYSGANVLTF
TRBJ2-7 TRBV20-1 once NA TGCAGTGCTAGAGCACCAGGGGCCTCCCAGAGTTGGTCCTACGAGCAGTACTTC CSARAPGASQSWSYEQYF
TRBJ2-3 TRBV5-1 NA NA TGCGCCAGCAGCTTGGTTAGCTTAAGCACAGATACGCAGTATTTT CASSLVSLSTDTQYF
TRBJ2-5 TRBV6-5 many NA TGTGCCAGCAGTCCACCTTTCGCGGGGGCCCAAGAGACCCAGTACTTC CASSPPFAGAQETQYF
TRBJ2-3 TRBV7-2 large TRBD2 TGTGCCAGCAGCTTATGGGGACTAGCGGAGCAGTATTTT CASSLWGLAEQYF
TRBJ2-7 TRBV7-2 few TRBD2 TGTGCCAGCAGCTTAGCAGGACTAGCCCACGAGCAGTACTTC CASSLAGLAHEQYF
TRBJ2-5 TRBV2 NA NA TGTGCCAGCAGTGTAATATTGGTTGGAGAGACCCAGTACTTC CASSVILVGETQYF
TRBJ2-7 TRBV6-1 NA NA TGTGCCAGCAGTGTTGAGCGGACCCCTTACGAGCAGTACTTC CASSVERTPYEQYF
TRBJ1-1 TRBV5-1 once NA TGCGCCAGCAGCTTAGTGGTGAACACTGAAGCTTTCTTT CASSLVVNTEAFF
TRBJ2-2 TRBV7-9 many NA TGTGCCACCAAACCTTCCCTTGGCACCGGGGAGCTGTTTTTT CATKPSLGTGELFF
TRBJ1-6 TRBV7-6 many NA TGTGCCAGCAGTTCAGGGAGCTCCTATAATTCACCCCTCCACTTT CASSSGSSYNSPLHF
TRBJ2-7 TRBV18 NA TRBD2 TGTGCCAGCTCAGAGACTAGCGGGAGCCTCTACGAGCAGTACTTC CASSETSGSLYEQYF
TRBJ2-7 TRBV27 NA TRBD2 TGTGCCAGCAGTTTAAGCGGGAGACGTAGCGAGCAGTACTTC CASSLSGRRSEQYF
TRBJ2-3 TRBV7-9 NA TRBD2 TGTGCCAGCAGCTTAGACCCGAGCGGGGGGGGCACAGATACGCAGTATTTT CASSLDPSGGGTDTQYF
TRBJ2-3 TRBV20-1 NA NA TGCAGTGCCAGACAGGCTGTGAGCACAGATACGCAGTATTTT CSARQAVSTDTQYF
TRBJ2-7 TRBV20-1 many NA TGCAGTGCTAGAGATAGGGGCGGGACCTACGAGCAGTACTTC CSARDRGGTYEQYF
TRBJ1-5 TRBV19 many NA TGTGCCACCCGACCGCGGGGGAAAAAGGATCAGCCCCAGCATTTT CATRPRGKKDQPQHF
TRBJ1-1 TRBV7-2 NA NA TGTGCCAGCCATGACAGGTTCGGGACTGAAGCTTTCTTT CASHDRFGTEAFF
TRBJ2-5 TRBV24-1 NA NA TGTGCCACCAGTGATTCCCGGAGGTTGCAGGGGTACGAGACCCAGTACTTC CATSDSRRLQGYETQYF
TRBJ2-5 TRBV6-4 NA TRBD2 TGTGCCAGCAGTCGGACTAGCGAAGAGACCCAGTACTTC CASSRTSEETQYF
TRBJ1-1 TRBV19 many NA TGTGCCAGTAGTATGGTTTGGGAGGGCACTGAAGCTTTCTTT CASSMVWEGTEAFF